This record covers a single TCR beta chain. The sample comes from a study of cytomegalovirus exposure and HLA in healthy donors. The CDR3 length is 16 residues. The germline V gene encodes CDR1 MRHNA and CDR2 SNTAGT. The J segment lost 9 bases and the V segment lost 7 bases, leaving 17 bases of the junction unmatched. Both 60 Vbeta primers and 13 Jbeta primers went into the PCR. Original processing methods: Among the unique TCR beta chains that a later analysis counted, about 84 million in all, 10 million to 14 million were shared. Sequencing used immunoSEQ multiplex PCR; TCRdb keeps in-frame clones, though not all of them. Clonal size and the V and J genes are those of that table, whereas D and trimming came from the DNA. The sample includes about 150,000 clones, 75% to 85% seen only once; the top ten take about 3.5%.

The clonotype was recovered from a human donor in good health. The sample comprised PBMCs. V and J are TRBV6-4 and TRBJ2-1; 8 bases align to TRBD2. The CDR3 here is CASTAEVGAGAGEQFF. The CDR3, as DNA: TGTGCCAGCACCGCCGAGGTGGGAGCGGGAGCTGGTGAGCAGTTCTTC.